These T cell receptor beta chains were read from a single sample in a study of blood T cells in healthy people across ages. A single record per CDR3 protein comes from TCRdb applying MiXCR to the 5' RACE reads. Seen here are about 970,000 distinct CDR3 sequences, roughly 51% observed once, and the top ten hold roughly 23%. The material sequenced was blood. These TCRs come from a woman aged 55-69 years in good health. Each CDR3 is given with its conserved first and last residue. Each record gives: V gene, clone size, J gene, D gene, CDR3 protein, CDR3 DNA. A D gene is named only where the DNA matches it firmly. Rows may omit the clone size; those that give it use once, few, many or a size class.

>TRBV6-1|few|TRBJ2-7|TRBD1
CASGRDRGNNEQYF
TGTGCCAGCGGGCGGGACAGGGGTAACAATGAGCAGTACTTC
>TRBV27|-|TRBJ1-4|-
CASSFGVRGPNEKLFF
TGTGCCAGCAGTTTTGGGGTCCGGGGGCCTAATGAAAAACTGTTTTTT
>TRBV28|-|TRBJ2-3|-
CASSVNRVSDTQYF
TGTGCCAGCAGTGTAAACAGGGTTTCGGATACGCAGTATTTT
>TRBV7-9|few|TRBJ2-3|TRBD1
CASSHWAGQGLPDTQYF
TGTGCCAGCAGCCACTGGGCGGGACAGGGTCTTCCAGATACGCAGTATTTT
>TRBV20-1|-|TRBJ2-1|TRBD2
CSVLGAGSTNEQFF
TGCAGTGTATTGGGAGCGGGAAGTACAAATGAGCAGTTCTTC
>TRBV9|-|TRBJ2-1|TRBD2
CASSDGTTYNEQFF
TGTGCCAGCAGCGACGGGACTACGTACAATGAGCAGTTCTTC
>TRBV29-1|few|TRBJ1-4|TRBD1
CSVRDRGDEKLFF
TGCAGCGTTCGTGACAGGGGGGACGAAAAACTGTTTTTT
>TRBV4-1|-|TRBJ2-5|TRBD1
CASSQPGQGRYNEQYF
TGCGCCAGCAGCCAACCGGGACAGGGTAGGTACAATGAGCAGTACTTC
>TRBV7-9|-|TRBJ2-1|TRBD1
CASSQYIRQGYNEQFF
TGTGCCAGCAGCCAATACATAAGACAGGGTTACAATGAGCAGTTCTTC
>TRBV27|-|TRBJ2-3|-
CASIGRDKEGTDTQYF
TGTGCCAGCATAGGCCGAGACAAAGAAGGCACAGATACGCAGTATTTT
>TRBV20-1|-|TRBJ1-6|TRBD1
CSARDRTGVNSNSPLHF
TGCAGTGCTAGAGATCGGACAGGGGTTAACTCAAATTCACCCCTCCACTTT
>TRBV3-1|few|TRBJ2-5|-
CASSHQTQYF
TGTGCCAGCAGCCACCAGACCCAGTACTTC
>TRBV12-3/TRBV12-4|few|TRBJ1-1|-
CASKGGWAEAFF
TGTGCCAGCAAGGGGGGGTGGGCTGAAGCTTTCTTT
>TRBV3-1|-|TRBJ2-7|-
CASRHPSSYEQYF
TGTGCCAGCAGGCACCCGTCATCTTACGAGCAGTACTTC
>TRBV20-1|-|TRBJ2-1|TRBD2
CSAREGTSGRGSEQFF
TGCAGTGCTAGAGAGGGGACTAGCGGGAGAGGAAGTGAGCAGTTCTTC
>TRBV29-1|few|TRBJ2-7|-
CSVCFMGHEQYF
TGCAGCGTTTGCTTTATGGGCCACGAGCAGTACTTC
>TRBV12-3/TRBV12-4|-|TRBJ1-2|TRBD1
CASSRASGTGPYGYTF
TGTGCCAGCAGCCGCGCCTCCGGGACAGGGCCCTATGGCTACACCTTC
>TRBV4-1|-|TRBJ2-1|TRBD2
CASRRYSGRDNEQFF
TGCGCCAGCAGACGTTATAGCGGGAGGGACAATGAGCAGTTCTTC
>TRBV27|-|TRBJ2-7|-
CASSLSTTIYEQYF
TGTGCCAGCAGTTTATCGACTACAATCTACGAGCAGTACTTC
>TRBV5-1|-|TRBJ2-3|TRBD2
CASSLGLAGGGSTDTQYF
TGCGCCAGCAGCTTGGGGCTAGCGGGAGGAGGTAGCACAGATACGCAGTATTTT
>TRBV7-2|many|TRBJ2-7|-
CASSPGPTYEQYF
TGTGCCAGCAGCCCCGGGCCAACCTACGAGCAGTACTTC
>TRBV28|-|TRBJ2-3|-
CASSVAFAGRSDTQYF
TGTGCCAGCAGCGTCGCGTTCGCGGGAAGGTCAGATACGCAGTATTTT
>TRBV5-1|-|TRBJ2-7|-
CASSWGGQRGAYEQYF
TGCGCCAGCAGCTGGGGGGGACAAAGGGGGGCCTACGAGCAGTACTTC
>TRBV12-3/TRBV12-4|-|TRBJ1-4|TRBD1
CASSLARTGQLFF
TGTGCCAGCAGTTTAGCGCGGACAGGGCAACTGTTTTTT
>TRBV20-1|few|TRBJ2-7|-
CSAATDYEQYF
TGCAGTGCTGCGACGGACTACGAGCAGTACTTC
>TRBV7-2|-|TRBJ2-1|-
CASSLALWTTNEQFF
TGTGCCAGCAGCTTAGCGTTGTGGACTACAAATGAGCAGTTCTTC
>TRBV2|few|TRBJ2-1|-
CASSDLGPINEQFF
TGTGCCAGCAGTGACCTGGGTCCGATCAATGAGCAGTTCTTC
>TRBV11-1|few|TRBJ2-3|TRBD1
CASSNRQGWTDTQYF
TGTGCCAGCAGTAACCGACAGGGGTGGACAGATACGCAGTATTTT
>TRBV20-1|few|TRBJ2-3|TRBD2
CSARDRISGRFLTDTQYF
TGCAGTGCTAGAGATCGTATCAGCGGGAGGTTCCTCACAGATACGCAGTATTTT
>TRBV29-1|-|TRBJ2-1|TRBD2
CSVEDRREGKNEQFF
TGCAGCGTTGAAGATAGGCGGGAGGGTAAGAATGAGCAGTTCTTC
>TRBV4-3|many|TRBJ2-7|-
CASSPADRGGYEQYF
TGCGCCAGCAGCCCAGCAGACCGAGGCGGCTACGAGCAGTACTTC
>TRBV24-1|-|TRBJ2-7|TRBD2
CATSDVTSGSYEQYF
TGTGCCACCAGTGATGTGACTAGCGGCTCCTACGAGCAGTACTTC
>TRBV6-6|few|TRBJ2-1|TRBD1
CASNFIGQGLNEQFF
TGTGCCAGCAACTTCATCGGACAGGGACTCAATGAGCAGTTCTTC
>TRBV28|-|TRBJ1-1|-
CASSLRLSEAFF
TGTGCCAGCAGTCTCCGTTTGTCTGAAGCTTTCTTT
>TRBV28|-|TRBJ1-2|-
CASSLNGANYGYTF
TGTGCCAGCAGTTTGAACGGCGCTAACTATGGCTACACCTTC
>TRBV9|few|TRBJ2-3|-
CASSVASASDTQYF
TGTGCCAGCAGCGTAGCAAGCGCGTCAGATACGCAGTATTTT
>TRBV6-2/TRBV6-3|-|TRBJ2-1|-
CASSYTGTPSNEQFF
TGTGCCAGCAGTTACACCGGGACGCCCTCCAATGAGCAGTTCTTC
>TRBV20-1|-|TRBJ2-3|TRBD2
CSATDLQTSGDTDTQYF
TGCAGTGCTACCGACCTCCAGACTAGCGGAGACACAGATACGCAGTATTTT
>TRBV7-8|-|TRBJ2-1|TRBD1
CASSSSGTGNNEQFF
TGTGCCAGCAGCTCATCCGGGACAGGGAACAATGAGCAGTTCTTC
>TRBV6-2/TRBV6-3|few|TRBJ2-6|-
CASRDSLGISGANVLTF
TGTGCCAGCAGAGACAGCCTGGGAATCTCTGGGGCCAACGTCCTGACTTTC
>TRBV12-3/TRBV12-4|-|TRBJ2-1|TRBD2
CASTLAGGKGEQFF
TGTGCCAGCACACTAGCGGGAGGGAAGGGTGAGCAGTTCTTC
>TRBV30|-|TRBJ2-1|-
CAWSAATEQFF
TGTGCCTGGAGTGCAGCTACTGAGCAGTTCTTC
>TRBV12-3/TRBV12-4|once|TRBJ1-5|TRBD1
CASSYRTGGGYSNQPQHF
TGTGCCAGCAGCTACAGGACAGGGGGCGGCTATAGCAATCAGCCCCAGCATTTT
>TRBV15|few|TRBJ1-2|-
CATSRDHTGYNYGYTF
TGTGCCACCAGCAGAGATCACACAGGATATAACTATGGCTACACCTTC
>TRBV12-3/TRBV12-4|-|TRBJ1-1|-
CASRRGVNTEAFF
TGTGCCAGCAGACGAGGCGTGAACACTGAAGCTTTCTTT
>TRBV2|-|TRBJ2-3|-
CASRDPSSTDTQYF
TGTGCCAGCAGGGACCCCAGTTCGACAGATACGCAGTATTTT
>TRBV6-6|-|TRBJ1-5|-
CASSSSMEPQHF
TGTGCCAGCAGTTCCTCTATGGAGCCCCAGCATTTT
>TRBV7-6|-|TRBJ2-2|-
CASRPLGGELFF
TGTGCCAGCAGACCTTTGGGCGGGGAGCTGTTTTTT
>TRBV10-2|-|TRBJ2-7|-
CASKMGRVTFPGLSYEQYF
TGCGCCAGCAAAATGGGTAGGGTTACCTTCCCCGGCCTATCCTACGAGCAGTACTTC
>TRBV15|few|TRBJ2-5|-
CATSVSRSKGQETQYF
TGTGCCACCAGCGTCAGCAGGTCTAAAGGCCAAGAGACCCAGTACTTC
>TRBV6-6|once|TRBJ2-3|-
CASSYSRAGTDTQYF
TGTGCCAGCAGTTACTCCCGGGCCGGGACAGATACGCAGTATTTT
>TRBV18|-|TRBJ2-5|-
CASASAQETQYF
TGTGCCAGCGCATCGGCCCAGGAGACCCAGTACTTC
>TRBV7-2|few|TRBJ2-7|-
CASSPGGDPWEQYF
TGTGCCAGCAGCCCAGGAGGAGACCCTTGGGAGCAGTACTTC
>TRBV9|-|TRBJ2-3|-
CASELGEHSTDTQYF
TGTGCCAGTGAGTTGGGTGAACACTCCACAGATACGCAGTATTTT
>TRBV6-5|few|TRBJ2-7|TRBD2
CASSYGTSVTHEQYF
TGTGCCAGCAGTTACGGGACTAGCGTTACCCACGAGCAGTACTTC
>TRBV28|-|TRBJ2-7|-
CASSFPRDSYYEQYF
TGTGCCAGCAGTTTCCCCCGAGACAGCTACTACGAGCAGTACTTC